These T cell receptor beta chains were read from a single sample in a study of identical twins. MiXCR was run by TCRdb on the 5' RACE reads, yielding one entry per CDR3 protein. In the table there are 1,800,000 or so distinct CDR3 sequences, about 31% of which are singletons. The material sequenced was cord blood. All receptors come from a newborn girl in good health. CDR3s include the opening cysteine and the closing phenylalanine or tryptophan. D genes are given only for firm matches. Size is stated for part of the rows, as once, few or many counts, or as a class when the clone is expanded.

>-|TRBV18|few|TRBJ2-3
CASSGIPTIRRTDTQYF
TGTGCCAGCTCAGGGATTCCGACTATTCGTCGGACAGATACGCAGTATTTT
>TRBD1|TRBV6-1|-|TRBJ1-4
CASMRGPNEKLFF
TGTGCCAGCATGAGGGGGCCTAATGAAAAACTGTTTTTT
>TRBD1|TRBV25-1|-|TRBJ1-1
CASSESWDRVAFF
TGTGCCAGCAGTGAATCCTGGGACAGGGTAGCTTTCTTT
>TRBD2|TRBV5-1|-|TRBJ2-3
CASSYRSGVGTDTQYF
TGCGCCAGCAGCTACCGTAGCGGGGTAGGCACAGATACGCAGTATTTT
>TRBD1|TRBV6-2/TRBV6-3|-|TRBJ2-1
CASLGQGRIKEQFF
TGTGCCAGCCTGGGACAGGGAAGGATCAAAGAGCAGTTCTTC
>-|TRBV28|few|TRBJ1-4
CASILRAGGRGGEKLFF
TGTGCCAGCATTTTACGGGCAGGAGGCCGTGGGGGTGAAAAACTGTTTTTT
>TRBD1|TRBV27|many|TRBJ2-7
CASSLEDRPSYEQYF
TGTGCCAGCAGTTTAGAGGACAGGCCCTCCTACGAGCAGTACTTC
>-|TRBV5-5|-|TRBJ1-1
CASSWGRWGGGTEAFF
TGTGCCAGCAGCTGGGGACGTTGGGGCGGAGGGACTGAAGCTTTCTTT
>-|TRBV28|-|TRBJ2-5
CASNDASGVRETQYF
TGTGCCAGCAACGATGCCTCGGGAGTCAGGGAGACCCAGTACTTC
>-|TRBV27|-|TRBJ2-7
CASSLELAGRGEQYF
TGTGCCAGCAGTTTAGAGCTTGCTGGTCGCGGAGAGCAGTACTTC
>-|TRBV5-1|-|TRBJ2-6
CASSLRSSGVNVLTF
TGCGCCAGCAGCTTGAGAAGCTCTGGGGTCAACGTCCTGACTTTC
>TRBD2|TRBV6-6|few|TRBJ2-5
CASAGGRYF
TGTGCCAGCGCGGGGGGGCGGTACTTC
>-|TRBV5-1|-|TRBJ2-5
CASSLGPSRLTWRETRYF
TGCGCCAGCAGCTTGGGTCCGTCACGTCTTACTTGGAGAGAGACCCGGTACTTC
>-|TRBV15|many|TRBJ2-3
CATSRLNTDTQYF
TGTGCCACCAGCAGACTAAACACAGATACGCAGTATTTT
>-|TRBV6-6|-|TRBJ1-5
CASSYGGPGQPQHF
TGTGCCAGCAGTTACGGGGGGCCGGGGCAGCCCCAGCATTTT
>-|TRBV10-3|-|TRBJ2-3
CAISEARGESRDTQYF
TGTGCCATCAGTGAGGCCAGGGGAGAGAGCAGAGATACGCAGTATTTT
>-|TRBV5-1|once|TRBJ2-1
CASSLKEGYEQFF
TGCGCCAGCAGCTTGAAGGAGGGCTACGAGCAGTTCTTC
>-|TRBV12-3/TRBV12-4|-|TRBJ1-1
CASRPVGQSNTEAFF
TGTGCCAGCAGACCCGTGGGCCAGTCTAACACTGAAGCTTTCTTT
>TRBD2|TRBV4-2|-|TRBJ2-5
CASSRELAGENEQYF
TGTGCCAGCAGCCGGGAGCTAGCGGGAGAGAATGAGCAGTACTTC
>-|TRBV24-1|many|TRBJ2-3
CATSDRSTDTQYF
TGTGCCACCAGTGACAGGAGCACAGATACGCAGTATTTT
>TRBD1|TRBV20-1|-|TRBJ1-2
CSARDRDSINYGYTF
TGCAGTGCTAGAGACCGGGACAGTATTAACTATGGCTACACCTTC
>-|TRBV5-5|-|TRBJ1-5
CASSWGDSQPQHF
TGTGCCAGCAGCTGGGGGGATAGTCAGCCCCAGCATTTT
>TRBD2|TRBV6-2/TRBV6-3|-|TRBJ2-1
CASSYGAGGRFF
TGTGCCAGCAGTTACGGAGCGGGGGGACGGTTCTTC
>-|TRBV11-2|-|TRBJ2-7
CASSLAQTFEQYF
TGTGCCAGCAGCTTAGCCCAGACGTTCGAGCAGTACTTC
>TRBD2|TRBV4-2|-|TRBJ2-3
CASSLRRERGGGLDTQYF
TGTGCCAGCAGCCTAAGGAGGGAGCGGGGGGGCGGTTTAGATACGCAGTATTTT
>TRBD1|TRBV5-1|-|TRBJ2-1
CASSLDRQGWDEQFF
TGCGCCAGCAGCTTGGACCGACAGGGGTGGGATGAGCAGTTCTTC
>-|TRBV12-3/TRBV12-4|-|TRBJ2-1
CASSLRGRSAGYNEQFF
TGTGCCAGCAGTTTAAGGGGGAGGAGCGCCGGCTACAATGAGCAGTTCTTC
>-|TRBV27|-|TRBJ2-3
CASSRWAGLSTDTQYF
TGTGCCAGCAGCCGATGGGCGGGACTCAGCACAGATACGCAGTATTTT